One sample yielded the 2 T cell receptor beta chains listed below, sequenced in a study of read filtering for tumor transcriptome and immune sequencing (dated by TCRdb to between 2020 and 2021). Instrument used: Illumina HiSeq 4000. The Immunoverse kit was used to build TCR libraries from roughly 440 ng RNA, with molecular barcoded adaptors covering alpha/delta and beta/gamma chains. The public reads were reprocessed in TCRdb via fastp at Q25 and MiXCR, keeping in-frame beta chains. One record per CDR3 amino acid sequence lists the most common genes and DNA. Present in this sample are fewer than 50,000 distinct CDR3 sequences, 13% of which were seen just once. The top ten clonotypes cover 30% of the sample. Sequenced sample: a population of CD138-negative cells sorted from bone marrow. The intended sense of this specimen's cell subset or site label: bone marrow mononuclear cells depleted of CD138+ plasma/myeloma cells by negative magnetic selection. All receptors derive from a donor at least 40 years old with multiple myeloma.

This clonotype was detected ten times or more. This sequence joins TRBV20-1 and TRBJ1-5; possibly TRBD1 for D (5 bases). Trimming removed 6 bases from V and 3 bases from J, with 12 bases in between. The CDR3 has 13 amino acids. The germline V gene has CDR1 DFQATT and CDR2 SNEGSKA (reference sequence). Here the CDR3 DNA reads TGCAGTGCAGAGGGGCCGATCAATCAGCCCCAGCATTTT. Protein product: CSAEGPINQPQHF.

This clonotype was counted ten times or more. This chain uses TRBV5-1 with TRBJ2-3, with 10 nucleotides matching TRBD1. The CDR3 is 14 residues long. V gave up 9 bases and J gave up 4 bases; unmatched junction bases: 8. Germline V gene data show CDR1 as SGHRS and CDR2 as YFSETQ. CDR3 in amino acids: CATQTGGAADTQYF. Written as DNA, the CDR3 is TGCGCCACCCAGACAGGGGGCGCGGCAGATACGCAGTATTTT.